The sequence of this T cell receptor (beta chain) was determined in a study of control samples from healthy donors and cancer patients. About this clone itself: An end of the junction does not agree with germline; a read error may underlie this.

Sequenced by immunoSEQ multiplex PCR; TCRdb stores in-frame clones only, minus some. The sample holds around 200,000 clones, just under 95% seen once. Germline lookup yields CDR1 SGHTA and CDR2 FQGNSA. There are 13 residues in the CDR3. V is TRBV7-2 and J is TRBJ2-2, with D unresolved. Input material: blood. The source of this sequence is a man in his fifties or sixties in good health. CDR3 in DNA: TGTGTCAGCAGCTTAGCAAGGGCCGGGGAGCTGTTTTTT. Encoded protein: CVSSLARAGELFF.